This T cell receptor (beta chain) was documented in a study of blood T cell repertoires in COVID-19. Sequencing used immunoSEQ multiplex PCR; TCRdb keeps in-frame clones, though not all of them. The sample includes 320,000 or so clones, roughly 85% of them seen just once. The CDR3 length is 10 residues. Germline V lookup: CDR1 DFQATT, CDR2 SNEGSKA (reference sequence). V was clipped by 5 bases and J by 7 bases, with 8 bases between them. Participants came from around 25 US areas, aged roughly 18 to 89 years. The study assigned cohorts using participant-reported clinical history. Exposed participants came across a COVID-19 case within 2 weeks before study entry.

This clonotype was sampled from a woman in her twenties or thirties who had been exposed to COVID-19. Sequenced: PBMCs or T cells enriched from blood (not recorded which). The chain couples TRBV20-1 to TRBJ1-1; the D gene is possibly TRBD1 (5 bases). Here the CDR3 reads CSAWGGEAFF. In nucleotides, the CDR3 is TGCAGTGCTTGGGGGGGTGAAGCTTTCTTT.